One sample yielded the 9 T cell receptor beta chains listed below, sequenced in a study of spatial heterogeneity in lung cancer. Overall study results and limits: Mutation tallies in tumors tracked expanded intratumoral alpha and beta TCR counts.

No cognate antigen is known for these TCRs. TCRdb analysed the 5' RACE reads with MiXCR anew, one entry per CDR3 protein. This table has about 4,900 distinct CDR3 sequences, about a third appearing once. Time point reported: sample taken at primary tumor resection. The material sequenced was lung tumor tissue, taken at surgery. All receptors come from a male donor with early-stage non-small cell lung cancer.

This clonotype was seen at least ten times. J is TRBJ2-6 and V is TRBV30; the D gene could be TRBD1 or TRBD2 (5 bases each). Trimming pared 0 bases from V and 5 bases from J, leaving 14 bases between. The CDR3 is 16 residues long. From germline, CDR1 is GTSNPN and CDR2 SVGIG (reference sequence). The DNA of the CDR3 is TGTGCCTGGAGTGTTAAGGGGACCCTGAGGGCCAACGTCCTGACTTTC. It translates to CAWSVKGTLRANVLTF.

V gene TRBV20-1 combines with J gene TRBJ1-3, with D possibly being TRBD1 (6 bases). Germline lookup yields CDR1 DFQATT and CDR2 SNEGSKA (reference sequence). V gave up 2 bases and J gave up 0 bases, with 11 bases separating them. CDR3 length equals 15 residues. The CDR3 sequence: CSARSRGASGNTIYF. The CDR3 DNA reads as TGCAGTGCTAGAAGTCGGGGGGCCTCTGGAAACACCATATATTTT.

The chain uses TRBV10-1 and TRBJ1-1; D uncertain. The V and J ends lost 5 bases and 3 bases respectively, with 10 bases between them. Per germline, CDR1 WNHNN and CDR2 SYGVQD (reference sequence). This CDR3 has 13 residues. CDR3 residues: CASSPQADTEAFF. CDR3 nucleotide sequence: TGCGCCAGCAGTCCCCAGGCGGACACTGAAGCTTTCTTT.

Within the sample, this clonotype is medium-sized. One end of the junction does not line up with germline, which may come from a read error. The V call is TRBV10-3, the J call TRBJ2-5; the match to TRBD2 covers 12 bases. Germline CDR1 ENHRY, CDR2 SYGVKD. The CDR3 covers 14 residues. For the CDR3, the DNA is TGTGCCATTCGACTAGCGGGGGACCATGAGACCCAGTACTTC. It is translated as CAIRLAGDHETQYF.

Only one count was recorded for this clonotype. DNA of the CDR3: TGTGCCAGCAGCTTAGAAGCGGGAGGGCCCTACGAGCAGTACTTC. Encoded protein: CASSLEAGGPYEQYF. This rearrangement joins TRBV7-2 to TRBJ2-7; 10 bases map to TRBD2. This CDR3 spans 15 amino acids. V gave up 1 base and J gave up 2 bases; unmatched junction bases: 2. The germline gives CDR1 SGHTA, CDR2 FQGNSA.

This rearrangement joins TRBV20-1 to TRBJ1-4, with 7 nucleotides matching TRBD1. The germline CDR1 and CDR2 sequences are DFQATT and SNEGSKA (reference sequence). The CDR3 loop spans 13 amino acids. V shed 5 bases, J shed 6 bases, and the junction held 6 bases outside the gene matches. This CDR3 reads CSAVQGNDEKLFF. Written as DNA, the CDR3 is TGCAGTGCTGTACAGGGGAATGATGAAAAACTGTTTTTT.

In its sample, this clonotype is medium-sized. The J gene is TRBJ2-5, the V gene TRBV2, with 10 bases fitting TRBD1. The ends lost 5 bases at V and 4 bases at J; junction bases unmatched: 7. CDR3 size: 15 residues. CDR1 is SNHLY and CDR2 is FYNNEI in the germline V gene. This CDR3 reads CASSPGTGAGETQYF. The CDR3 nucleotides read TGTGCCAGCAGTCCAGGGACAGGGGCTGGAGAGACCCAGTACTTC.

This clonotype was seen more than once but under ten times. The CDR3 bases are TGCAGTGCTAGAGATCTGGCTAGCGGGAGAGCCTACGAGCAGTACTTC. It is translated as CSARDLASGRAYEQYF. The chain joins TRBV20-1 to TRBJ2-7; 10 nucleotides line up with TRBD2. Germline V gene data show CDR1 as DFQATT and CDR2 as SNEGSKA (reference sequence). V lost 0 bases and J lost 2; bases outside the gene matches: 7. This CDR3 comprises 16 residues.

The V and J genes are TRBV5-1 and TRBJ2-2, with D maybe TRBD1 (6 bases). The CDR3 spans 15 residues. Germline V gene data show CDR1 as SGHRS and CDR2 as YFSETQ. CDR3 in amino acids: CASLNTDRNTGELFF. In DNA form, the CDR3 reads TGCGCTAGCCTGAATACGGACAGGAACACCGGGGAGCTGTTTTTT.